Each of the 17 T cell receptor beta chains below was sequenced from the same sample in a study of CD8 T cells in Susac syndrome. Reverse transcription of about 0.5 to 1 ug RNA was carried out with random hexamers. A single record per CDR3 protein comes from TCRdb applying MiXCR to the immunoSEQ multiplex PCR reads. The data contain about 140,000 distinct CDR3 sequences, approximately 95% of them seen just once; the ten biggest clones take up more than 0.14%. The sequenced material came from CD4+ T cells from PBMCs. The receptor source for this set is a human donor with Susac syndrome.

The V gene is TRBV3-1, the J gene TRBJ1-1, with D uncertain. Trimming removed 3 bases at V and 4 bases at J, with 6 bases between. The CDR3 is 12 amino acids. CDR1 is LGHDT and CDR2 is YNNKEL in the germline V gene (reference sequence). The chain's CDR3 is CASSHGITEAFF. In nucleotides, the CDR3 is TGTGCCAGCAGCCATGGTATCACTGAAGCTTTCTTT. The whole variable domain, remainder taken from reference TRBV3-1 and TRBJ1-1, is DTAVSQTPKYLVTQMGNDKSIKCEQNLGHDTMYWYKQDSKKFLKIMFSYNNKELIINETVPNRFSPKSPDKAHLNLHINSLELGDSAVYFCASSHGITEAFFGQGTRLTVV.

The chain combines TRBV6-5 with TRBJ1-5, with a weak D call TRBD1 (5 bases). Germline V gives CDR1 MNHEY, CDR2 SVGAGI. Trimming cost V 6 bases and J 6 bases, with 18 bases left between them. CDR3 length: 15 amino acids. CDR3: CASSSGRGGAQPQHF. The CDR3 nucleotides read TGTGCCAGCAGCTCGGGCCGAGGAGGGGCTCAGCCCCAGCATTTT.

The chain combines TRBV18 with TRBJ2-7; possible D gene TRBD2, 6 bases. Germline V gives CDR1 KGHSH, CDR2 LQKENI. The CDR3 covers 18 residues. V was clipped by 4 bases and J by 0 bases, with 22 bases between them. The CDR3 spells CASSRYQRQDGSSYEQYF. DNA for the CDR3: TGTGCCAGCTCACGGTACCAGAGACAAGACGGGAGCTCCTACGAGCAGTACTTC.

This chain joins TRBV12-3 or TRBV12-4 and TRBJ2-3, with no clear D. Trimming took off 3 bases at V and 5 bases at J, with 12 bases between the two ends. The CDR3 is made up of 14 amino acids. CDR3 in amino acids: CASSFDDRRDTQYF. CDR3 coding DNA: TGTGCCAGCAGTTTCGATGACCGAAGAGATACGCAGTATTTT.

The chain is built from TRBV5-1 and TRBJ2-3, with 7 nucleotides matching TRBD2. CDR3 length equals 14 residues. With 4 bases clipped from V and 3 bases from J, the junction kept 5 bases outside the gene matches. The V gene's germline CDR1 is SGHRS and CDR2 YFSETQ. As DNA, the CDR3 is TGCGCCAGCAGCAACAGCGGGATTACAGATACGCAGTATTTT. Its protein product is CASSNSGITDTQYF.

The CDR3 loop reads CASSQDLGDNSPLHF. CDR3 DNA: TGTGCCAGCAGCCAAGATTTGGGTGATAATTCACCCCTCCACTTT. V and J are TRBV3-1 and TRBJ1-6; D not certain. V was pared by 0 bases and J by 5 bases, with 8 bases between. In germline, CDR1 is LGHDT, CDR2 YNNKEL (reference sequence). The CDR3 spans 15 residues.

The V call is TRBV29-1, the J call TRBJ2-6; D may correspond to TRBD1 or TRBD2 (6 bases each). The CDR3 sequence is 16 residues long. V lost 3 bases and J lost 0, with 12 bases in between. CDR1 and CDR2 (germline): SQVTM, ANQGSEA. CDR3 loop: CSVDGGQTSGANVLTF. In DNA form, the CDR3 reads TGCAGCGTTGACGGGGGACAAACCTCTGGGGCCAACGTCCTGACTTTC.

The J gene is TRBJ1-1, the V gene TRBV25-1; 8 bases map to TRBD1. The trim removed 3 bases at V and 6 bases at J, leaving 6 bases unmatched. This CDR3 comprises 14 residues. CDR1 and CDR2 (germline): MGHDK, SYGVNS. CDR3 residues: CASSDRTGRSEAFF. CDR3 in DNA: TGTGCCAGCAGTGATCGGACAGGGAGGTCTGAAGCTTTCTTT.

This sequence joins TRBV6-5 and TRBJ2-3; 7 positions agree with TRBD2. The CDR3 is 15 residues long. Looked up from germline, CDR1 is MNHEY and CDR2 is SVGAGI. V was clipped by 5 bases and J by 1 base; unmatched bases: 6. The CDR3 spells CASSRRGSGTDTQYF. DNA of the CDR3: TGTGCCAGCAGTCGGCGGGGGAGCGGCACAGATACGCAGTATTTT.

This clonotype was picked up a small number of times. The chain links TRBV5-4 to TRBJ2-7; D gene ambiguous. This CDR3 has 12 residues. V lost 0 bases and J lost 4, with 5 bases in between. Germline CDR1 SGHNT, CDR2 YYREEE (reference sequence). The CDR3 sequence is CASSLDRYEQYF. The CDR3 nucleotides are TGTGCCAGCAGCTTGGACAGATACGAGCAGTACTTC.

This rearrangement joins TRBV7-9 to TRBJ1-2; TRBD1 aligns across 10 bases. Per germline, CDR1 SEHNR and CDR2 FQNEAQ (reference sequence). Trimming took 1 base from V and 8 from J; bases not matched to a gene: 10. The CDR3 sequence is 16 residues long. In nucleotides, the CDR3 is TGTGCCAGCAGCTTAGAGGTCCGGGGACAGGGGTTCGGCTACACCTTC. It encodes CASSLEVRGQGFGYTF.

The rearrangement links TRBV7-8 to TRBJ2-5, with D perhaps matching TRBD1 (6 bases). Germline CDR1 and CDR2: SGHVS and FQNEAQ. Trimming shortened V by 2 bases and J by 0 bases, and 7 bases separated the two germline ends. The CDR3 is 14 amino acids. The CDR3 DNA sequence: TGTGCCAGCAGCTTATACAGGGACCAAGAGACCCAGTACTTC. It yields the protein CASSLYRDQETQYF.

The chain joins TRBV30 to TRBJ2-2; D call uncertain. Germline V gene sequence: CDR1 GTSNPN, CDR2 SVGIG (reference sequence). The ends were cut back, 1 base at V and 1 base at J, with 4 bases in the middle. The CDR3 is 13 amino acids. The CDR3 here is CAWSAGNTGELFF. The CDR3 DNA reads as TGTGCCTGGAGTGCCGGGAACACCGGGGAGCTGTTTTTT.

This chain connects TRBV6-4 to TRBJ2-6; maybe TRBD1 (6 bases). V lost 7 bases and J lost 0, with 16 bases in between. The CDR3 loop spans 17 amino acids. Germline loops: CDR1 MRHNA, CDR2 SNTAGT. CDR3 in DNA: TGTGCCAGCATGGTGGTAGGACAGCTCTCTGGGGCCAACGTCCTGACTTTC. Protein sequence: CASMVVGQLSGANVLTF.

CDR3 region: CASSHFDEQFF. The CDR3 bases are TGTGCCAGCAGCCACTTTGATGAGCAGTTCTTC. V usage is TRBV14 and J usage is TRBJ2-1; D gene uncertain. V dropped 3 bases and J dropped 8 bases, with 5 bases sitting between them. The CDR3 has 11 residues. Looked up from germline, CDR1 is SGHDN and CDR2 is FVKESK.

The V and J genes are TRBV6-5 and TRBJ2-7; 11 bases match TRBD2. The germline V gene encodes CDR1 MNHEY and CDR2 SVGAGI. The ends lost 0 bases at V and 3 bases at J; junction bases unmatched: 7. The CDR3 totals 17 residues. CDR3 sequence: CASSYSWATSGDYEQYF. CDR3 DNA sequence: TGTGCCAGCAGTTACTCCTGGGCGACTAGCGGGGACTACGAGCAGTACTTC.

This chain's CDR3 is CASRPATGNTEAFF. CDR3 nucleotide sequence: TGCGCCAGCAGACCCGCTACAGGGAACACTGAAGCTTTCTTT. This sequence joins TRBV4-1 and TRBJ1-1, with D perhaps matching TRBD1 (5 bases). The CDR3 is 14 amino acids. Germline-derived CDR1 and CDR2 are MGHRA and YSYEKL. Trimming stripped 6 bases from V and 1 base from J, with 12 bases between.